Below, 9 T cell receptor beta chains from the same sample are listed, as sequenced in a study of shared clonotypes between healthy human individuals. Generated by immunoSEQ multiplex PCR, the TCRdb table keeps only in-frame clones and is missing some. The sample has over 950,000 clones, 70% to 80% seen once. Specimen: memory CD4+ T cells from PBMCs. This sample's subset: CD45RA-negative fraction. All receptors derive from a man younger than 35 in good health. Some clones in this sample may be carry-over from other donors' samples.

This chain links TRBV4-1 with TRBJ2-5; 7 nucleotides align to TRBD2. Losses at the gene ends were 0 bases for V and 5 bases for J; bases not matched to a gene: 15. Germline assignment: CDR1 MGHRA and CDR2 YSYEKL. This CDR3 has 18 amino acids. CDR3 sequence reads: CASSQDGREGLPWETQYF. The CDR3, as DNA: TGCGCCAGCAGCCAAGATGGGAGGGAGGGACTTCCATGGGAGACCCAGTACTTC.

This rearrangement joins TRBV6-1 to TRBJ1-5, with D perhaps matching TRBD1 (5 bases). The CDR3 consists of 12 residues. Looked up from germline, CDR1 is MNHNS and CDR2 is SASEGT. Trimming shortened V by 7 bases and J by 4 bases, and 8 bases separated the two germline ends. The CDR3 DNA sequence: TGTGCCAGCACCGAGGGGAATCAGCCCCAGCATTTT. It is translated as CASTEGNQPQHF.

The V and J genes are TRBV28 and TRBJ2-7; D unclear. V gave up 5 bases and J gave up 4 bases, with 12 bases separating them. Germline lookup yields CDR1 MDHEN and CDR2 SYDVKM. This CDR3 spans 13 amino acids. CDR3 bases: TGTGCCAGCAGTAATGGACGGAGTTACGAGCAGTACTTC. Its protein is CASSNGRSYEQYF.

V usage is TRBV19 and J usage is TRBJ1-2; no reliable D call. The CDR3 totals 15 residues. V shed 7 bases and J shed 5 bases, with 20 bases lying between them. The germline V gene has CDR1 LNHDA and CDR2 SQIVND (reference sequence). CDR3 amino acids: CASNTLEVGLYGYTF. CDR3 bases: TGTGCCAGTAACACCTTGGAAGTCGGACTATATGGCTACACCTTC.

This chain connects TRBV2 to TRBJ2-4; 8 bases map to TRBD1. The junction had 9 bases not matched to a gene; V was cut back by 2 bases and J by 9 bases. Germline V lookup: CDR1 SNHLY, CDR2 FYNNEI. The CDR3 contains 15 residues. DNA for the CDR3: TGTGCCAGCAGTGAACAGACAGGGGAGAGGAGCATTCAGTACTTC. This sequence encodes CASSEQTGERSIQYF.

This chain uses TRBV7-2 with TRBJ1-2; the D gene is possibly TRBD1 (6 bases). The CDR3 contains 13 residues. From germline, CDR1 is SGHTA and CDR2 FQGNSA. The ends were cut back, 7 bases at V and 5 bases at J, with 14 bases in the middle. CDR3 nucleotides: TGTGCCAGCAACCATTACAGGGATTATGGCTACACCTTC. Protein: CASNHYRDYGYTF.

This chain uses TRBV9 with TRBJ2-4; D might be TRBD2 (5 bases). The CDR3 extends over 14 amino acids. V dropped 4 bases and J dropped 3 bases, with 11 bases sitting between them. The germline CDR1 and CDR2 sequences are SGDLS and YYNGEE. CDR3 coding DNA: TGTGCCAGCAGCCTCCCTGGGAGCAAAAACATTCAGTACTTC. This gives the protein CASSLPGSKNIQYF.

This chain joins TRBV6-5 and TRBJ2-7; 9 nucleotides align to TRBD2. The germline V gene has CDR1 MNHEY and CDR2 SVGAGI. After removal of 2 bases from V and 12 bases from J, the junction contained 11 bases not matched to a gene. The CDR3 is 14 residues long. The CDR3 protein is CASSYDSGREITYF. As DNA, the CDR3 is TGTGCCAGCAGTTACGATAGCGGGAGAGAAATTACGTACTTC.

The V gene is TRBV5-1, the J gene TRBJ1-5, with D possibly matching TRBD1 (5 bases). Trimming cost V 0 bases and J 2 bases, with 9 bases left between them. Germline loops: CDR1 SGHRS, CDR2 YFSETQ. The CDR3 sequence is 15 residues long. The CDR3 here is CASSLEGFGNQPQHF. CDR3 in DNA: TGCGCCAGCAGCTTGGAGGGGTTCGGCAATCAGCCCCAGCATTTT.